In this sample, the clone carrying this T cell receptor beta chain turned up a few times. This entry is derived from a study of blood T cell repertoires in COVID-19. Background on the study: The origin of the acute and convalescent COVID-19 samples was the United States, Italy and Spain. PBMCs, B-cell-depleted T cells, or T cells were the source of the cDNA or gDNA that made up the material.

CDR1 MNHEY and CDR2 SVGAGI come from the germline V gene. CDR3 length: 12 amino acids. Trimming took 8 bases from V and 4 from J, leaving 11 bases between them. Original handling: Reference gene primer amplification gave estimated nucleated cell counts. Sequencing used immunoSEQ multiplex PCR; TCRdb keeps in-frame clones, though not all of them. V, J and clone size reflect that table, while D and trimming were determined from the DNA. The top ten hold approximately 3% of the sample, which has around 97,000 clones, around 90% seen once. This clonotype was obtained from a man aged 45-65 years in a cohort sampled during active COVID-19. The chain couples TRBV6-5 to TRBJ2-5; D is perhaps TRBD1 (5 bases). Sequenced input: peripheral blood. CDR3 DNA sequence: TGTGCCAGCTCACAGGAAACAGAGACCCAGTACTTC. Translated: CASSQETETQYF.